This T cell receptor beta chain was observed in a study of T cells in Graves' hyperthyroidism and ophthalmopathy. On the study more broadly: Blood was drawn when the patient was first diagnosed and still untreated. Findings and caveats of the study: Most thyroid clonotypes with frequency above 0.001 were detected in blood.

The CDR3 totals 18 residues. The V gene's germline CDR1 is SGHTS and CDR2 YDEGEE. V trimming: 4 bases; J trimming: 1 base; junction bases outside the gene matches: 14. Predating any ophthalmopathy symptoms, the blood sample was taken at first hyperthyroidism diagnosis. The authors took PBMCs from 10 ml fresh peripheral blood. TCR beta CDR3 sequences were amplified from RNA transcripts. Researchers ran a first-round RT-PCR on the TCR CDR3 using the HTBI primer set. TCRdb ran MiXCR on the multiplex PCR reads and lists one entry per CDR3 protein. Altogether about 290,000 distinct CDR3 sequences are present, roughly 15% being singletons, with the ten largest covering roughly 8%. The table lists this clonotype with many counts. Its antigen is not identified.

The chain has TRBV5-8 and TRBJ2-5; 9 bases line up with TRBD2. The specimen sequenced was blood. The sequence was collected from a woman younger than 45 with Graves' hyperthyroidism that later progressed to Graves' ophthalmopathy. The chain's CDR3 is CASSLPRAGGPSQETQYF. The CDR3 DNA is TGTGCCAGCAGCCTTCCTAGGGCGGGAGGGCCGAGCCAAGAGACCCAGTACTTC.